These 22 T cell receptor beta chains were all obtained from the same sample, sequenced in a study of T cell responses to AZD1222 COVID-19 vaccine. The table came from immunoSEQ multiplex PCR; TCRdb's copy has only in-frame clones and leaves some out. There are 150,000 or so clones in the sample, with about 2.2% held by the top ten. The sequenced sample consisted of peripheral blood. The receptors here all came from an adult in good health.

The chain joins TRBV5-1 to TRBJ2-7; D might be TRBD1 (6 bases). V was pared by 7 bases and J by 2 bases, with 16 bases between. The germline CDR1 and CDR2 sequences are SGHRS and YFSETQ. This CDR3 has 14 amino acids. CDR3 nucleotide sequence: TGCGCCAGCGCCCAACAGGGACCTCCCTACGAGCAGTACTTC. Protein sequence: CASAQQGPPYEQYF.

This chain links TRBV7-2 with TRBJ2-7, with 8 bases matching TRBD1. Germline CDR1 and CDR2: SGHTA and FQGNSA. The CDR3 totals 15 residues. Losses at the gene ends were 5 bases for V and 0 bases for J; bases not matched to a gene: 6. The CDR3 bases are TGTGCCAGCAGCAAAGACAGGGGAAGCTCCTACGAGCAGTACTTC. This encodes CASSKDRGSSYEQYF.

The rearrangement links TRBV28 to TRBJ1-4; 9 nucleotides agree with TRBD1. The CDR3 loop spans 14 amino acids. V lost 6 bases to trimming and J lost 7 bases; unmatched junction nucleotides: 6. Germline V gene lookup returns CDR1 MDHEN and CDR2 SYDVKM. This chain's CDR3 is CASRAQGAGEKLFF. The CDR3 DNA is TGTGCCAGCAGAGCACAGGGGGCAGGTGAAAAACTGTTTTTT.

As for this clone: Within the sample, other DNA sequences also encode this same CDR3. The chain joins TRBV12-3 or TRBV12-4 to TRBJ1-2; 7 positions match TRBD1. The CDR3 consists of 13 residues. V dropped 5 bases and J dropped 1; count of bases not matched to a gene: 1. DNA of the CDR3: TGTGCCAGCAGTAGGGACAGTAACTATGGCTACACCTTC. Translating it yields CASSRDSNYGYTF.

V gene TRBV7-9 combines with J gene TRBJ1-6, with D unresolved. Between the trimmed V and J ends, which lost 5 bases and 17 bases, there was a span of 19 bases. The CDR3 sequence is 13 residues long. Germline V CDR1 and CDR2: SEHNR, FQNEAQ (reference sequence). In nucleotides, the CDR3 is TGTGCCAGCAGCCCCTCCCCCCGGGCTAGATTCCACTTT. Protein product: CASSPSPRARFHF.

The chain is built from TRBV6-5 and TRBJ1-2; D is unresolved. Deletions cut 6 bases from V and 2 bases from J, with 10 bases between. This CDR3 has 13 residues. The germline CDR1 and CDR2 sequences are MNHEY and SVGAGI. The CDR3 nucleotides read TGTGCCAGCAGCCTCGGAGTGAACTATGGCTACACCTTC. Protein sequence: CASSLGVNYGYTF.

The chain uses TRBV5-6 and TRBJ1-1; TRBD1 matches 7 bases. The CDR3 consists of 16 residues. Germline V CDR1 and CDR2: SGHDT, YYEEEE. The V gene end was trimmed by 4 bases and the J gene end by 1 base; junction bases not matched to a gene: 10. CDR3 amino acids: CASSRGQVPQNTEAFF. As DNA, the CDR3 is TGTGCCAGCAGCCGTGGACAGGTCCCTCAGAACACTGAAGCTTTCTTT.

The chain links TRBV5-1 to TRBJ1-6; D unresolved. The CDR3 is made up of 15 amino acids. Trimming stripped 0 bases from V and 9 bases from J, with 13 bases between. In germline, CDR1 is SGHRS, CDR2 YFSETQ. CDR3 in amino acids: CASSLAGPELSPLHF. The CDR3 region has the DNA TGCGCCAGCAGCTTGGCCGGACCGGAGCTTTCACCCCTCCACTTT. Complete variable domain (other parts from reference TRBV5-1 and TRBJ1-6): KAGVTQTPRYLIKTRGQQVTLSCSPISGHRSVSWYQQTPGQGLQFLFEYFSETQRNKGNFPGRFSGRQFSNSRSEMNVSTLELGDSALYLCASSLAGPELSPLHFGNGTRLTVT.

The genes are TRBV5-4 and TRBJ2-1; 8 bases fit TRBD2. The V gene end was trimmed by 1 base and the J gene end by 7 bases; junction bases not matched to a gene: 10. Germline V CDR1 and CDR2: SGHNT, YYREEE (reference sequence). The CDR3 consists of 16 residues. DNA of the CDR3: TGTGCCAGCAGCTTGCGGGGGGGCCGTATTCAGAATGAGCAGTTCTTC. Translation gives CASSLRGGRIQNEQFF. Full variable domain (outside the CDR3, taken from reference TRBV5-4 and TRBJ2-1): ETGVTQSPTHLIKTRGQQVTLRCSSQSGHNTVSWYQQALGQGPQFIFQYYREEENGRGNFPPRFSGLQFPNYSSELNVNALELDDSALYLCASSLRGGRIQNEQFFGPGTRLTVL.

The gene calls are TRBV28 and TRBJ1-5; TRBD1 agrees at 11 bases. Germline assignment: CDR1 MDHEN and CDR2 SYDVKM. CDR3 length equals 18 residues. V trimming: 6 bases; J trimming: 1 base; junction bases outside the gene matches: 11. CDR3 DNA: TGTGCCAGCAGAAACGCCGGGACAGGGGGTCGGAGCAATCAGCCCCAGCATTTT. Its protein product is CASRNAGTGGRSNQPQHF. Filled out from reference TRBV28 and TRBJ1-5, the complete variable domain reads DVKVTQSSRYLVKRTGEKVFLECVQDMDHENMFWYRQDPGLGLRLIYFSYDVKMKEKGDIPEGYSVSREKKERFSLILESASTNQTSMYLCASRNAGTGGRSNQPQHFGDGTRLSIL.

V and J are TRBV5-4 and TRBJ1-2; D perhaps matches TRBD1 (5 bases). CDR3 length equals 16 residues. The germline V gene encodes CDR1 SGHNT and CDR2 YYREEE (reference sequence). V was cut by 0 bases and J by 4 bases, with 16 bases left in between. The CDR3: CASSLERDVGTYGYTF. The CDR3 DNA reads TGTGCCAGCAGCTTGGAGCGGGACGTAGGAACCTATGGCTACACCTTC. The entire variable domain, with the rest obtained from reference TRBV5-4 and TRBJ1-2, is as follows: ETGVTQSPTHLIKTRGQQVTLRCSSQSGHNTVSWYQQALGQGPQFIFQYYREEENGRGNFPPRFSGLQFPNYSSELNVNALELDDSALYLCASSLERDVGTYGYTFGSGTRLTVV.

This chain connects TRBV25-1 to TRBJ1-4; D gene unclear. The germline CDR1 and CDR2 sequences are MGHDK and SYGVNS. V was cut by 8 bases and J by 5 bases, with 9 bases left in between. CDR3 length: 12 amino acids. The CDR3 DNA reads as TGTGCCAGCCGACTACTAAATGAAAAACTGTTTTTT. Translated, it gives CASRLLNEKLFF.

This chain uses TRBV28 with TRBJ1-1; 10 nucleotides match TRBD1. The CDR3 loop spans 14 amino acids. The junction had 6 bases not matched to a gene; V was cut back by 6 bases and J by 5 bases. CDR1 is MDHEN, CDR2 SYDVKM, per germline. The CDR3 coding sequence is TGTGCCAGCAGCCGACAGGGGGCGGGGACTGAAGCTTTCTTT. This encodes CASSRQGAGTEAFF.

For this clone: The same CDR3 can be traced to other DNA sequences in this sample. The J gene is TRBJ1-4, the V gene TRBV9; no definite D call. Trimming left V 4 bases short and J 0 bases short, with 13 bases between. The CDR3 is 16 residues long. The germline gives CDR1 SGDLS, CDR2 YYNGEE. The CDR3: CASSPQGTATNEKLFF. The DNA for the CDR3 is TGTGCCAGCAGCCCCCAAGGTACAGCAACTAATGAAAAACTGTTTTTT.

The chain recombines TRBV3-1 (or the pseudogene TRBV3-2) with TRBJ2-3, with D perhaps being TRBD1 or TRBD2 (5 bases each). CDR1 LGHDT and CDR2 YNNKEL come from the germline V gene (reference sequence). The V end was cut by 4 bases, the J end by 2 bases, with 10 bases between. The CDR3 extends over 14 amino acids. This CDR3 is CASSPGTTTDTQYF. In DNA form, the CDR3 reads TGTGCCAGCAGCCCCGGGACCACCACAGATACGCAGTATTTT.

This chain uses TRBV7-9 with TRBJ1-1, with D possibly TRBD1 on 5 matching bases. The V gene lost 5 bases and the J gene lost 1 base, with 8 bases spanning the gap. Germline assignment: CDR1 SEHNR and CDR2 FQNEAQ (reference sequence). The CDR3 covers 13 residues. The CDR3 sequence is CASSRGGNTEAFF. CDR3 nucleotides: TGTGCCAGCAGCCGCGGGGGGAACACTGAAGCTTTCTTT. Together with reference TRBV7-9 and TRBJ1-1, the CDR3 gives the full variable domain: DTGVSQNPRHKITKRGQNVTFRCDPISEHNRLYWYRQTLGQGPEFLTYFQNEAQLEKSRLLSDRFSAERPKGSFSTLEIQRTEQGDSAMYLCASSRGGNTEAFFGQGTRLTVV.

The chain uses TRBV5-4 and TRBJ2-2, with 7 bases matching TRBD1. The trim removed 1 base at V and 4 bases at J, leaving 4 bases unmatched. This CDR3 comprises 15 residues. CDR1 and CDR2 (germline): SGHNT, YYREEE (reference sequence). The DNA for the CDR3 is TGTGCCAGCAGCTTGCCCGCAGGGGGCACCGGGGAGCTGTTTTTT. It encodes CASSLPAGGTGELFF.

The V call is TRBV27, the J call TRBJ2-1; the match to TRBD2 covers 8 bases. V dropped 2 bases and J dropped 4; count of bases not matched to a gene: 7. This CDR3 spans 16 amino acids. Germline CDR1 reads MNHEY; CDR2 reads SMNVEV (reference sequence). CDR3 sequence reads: CASSLSLAGKYNEQFF. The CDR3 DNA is TGTGCCAGCAGTTTAAGCCTAGCGGGCAAATACAATGAGCAGTTCTTC.

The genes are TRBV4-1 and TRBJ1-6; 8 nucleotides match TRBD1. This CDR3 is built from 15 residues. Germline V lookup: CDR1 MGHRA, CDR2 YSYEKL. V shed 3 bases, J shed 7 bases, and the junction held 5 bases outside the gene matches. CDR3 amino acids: CASSQTTGENSPLHF. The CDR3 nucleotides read TGCGCCAGCAGCCAGACGACAGGGGAAAATTCACCCCTCCACTTT.

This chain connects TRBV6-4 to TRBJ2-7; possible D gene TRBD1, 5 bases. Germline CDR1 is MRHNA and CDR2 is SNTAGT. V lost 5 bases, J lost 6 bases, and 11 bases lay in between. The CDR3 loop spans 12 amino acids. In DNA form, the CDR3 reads TGTGCCAGCAGTCAACAGGCTGCCGAGCAGTACTTC. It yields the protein CASSQQAAEQYF.

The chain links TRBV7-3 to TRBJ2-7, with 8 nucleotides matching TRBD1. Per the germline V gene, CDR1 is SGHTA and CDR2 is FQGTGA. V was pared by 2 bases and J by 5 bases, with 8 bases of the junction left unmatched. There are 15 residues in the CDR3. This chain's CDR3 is CASSLGRTGLNEQYF. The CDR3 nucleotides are TGTGCCAGCAGCTTAGGGCGGACAGGGTTGAACGAGCAGTACTTC.

This CDR3 reads CATSRDPYSRETQYF. The CDR3 nucleotides are TGTGCCACCAGCAGGGATCCTTACTCCAGGGAGACCCAGTACTTC. The chain carries TRBV15 and TRBJ2-5; no clear D gene. V dropped 3 bases and J dropped 5 bases, with 16 bases sitting between them. This CDR3 is 15 amino acids long. The germline V gene encodes CDR1 LNHNV and CDR2 YYDKDF (reference sequence).